This paragraph covers one T cell receptor beta chain sequence. Other nucleotide sequences from this sample produce the same CDR3. This sample is drawn from a study of blood T cell repertoires in COVID-19. Germline values: CDR1 SGHTA, CDR2 FQGTGA. This CDR3 contains 15 residues. V lost 2 bases and J lost 0, with 9 bases in between. Libraries were prepared by immunoSEQ multiplex PCR; TCRdb keeps only in-frame clonotypes and omits some of them. The table records 130,000 or so clones, 84% of them present only once. V gene TRBV7-3 combines with J gene TRBJ2-3; the D gene is possibly TRBD2 (6 bases). The receptor's source is a man aged 55 to 70 with acute or convalescent COVID-19. The material sequenced was peripheral blood. For the CDR3, the DNA is TGTGCCAGCAGCTTAGCCGGGGGTAGCACAGATACGCAGTATTTT. It translates to CASSLAGGSTDTQYF.